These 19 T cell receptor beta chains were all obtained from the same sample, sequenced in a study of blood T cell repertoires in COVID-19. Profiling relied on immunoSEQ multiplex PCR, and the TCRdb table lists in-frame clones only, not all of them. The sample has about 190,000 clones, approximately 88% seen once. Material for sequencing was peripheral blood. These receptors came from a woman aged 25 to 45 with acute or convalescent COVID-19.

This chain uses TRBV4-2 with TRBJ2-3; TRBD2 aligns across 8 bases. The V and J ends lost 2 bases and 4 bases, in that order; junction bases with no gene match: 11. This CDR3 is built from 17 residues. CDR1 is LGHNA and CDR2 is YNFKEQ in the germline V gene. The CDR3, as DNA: TGTGCCAGCAGCCAAAGTCTCAGCGGGAGTAGACCAGATACGCAGTATTTT. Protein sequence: CASSQSLSGSRPDTQYF.

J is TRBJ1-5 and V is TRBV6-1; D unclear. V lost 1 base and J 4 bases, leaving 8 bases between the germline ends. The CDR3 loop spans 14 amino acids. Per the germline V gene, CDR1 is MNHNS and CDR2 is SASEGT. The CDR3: CASSEVAFNQPQHF. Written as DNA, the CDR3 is TGTGCCAGCAGTGAAGTGGCCTTTAATCAGCCCCAGCATTTT.

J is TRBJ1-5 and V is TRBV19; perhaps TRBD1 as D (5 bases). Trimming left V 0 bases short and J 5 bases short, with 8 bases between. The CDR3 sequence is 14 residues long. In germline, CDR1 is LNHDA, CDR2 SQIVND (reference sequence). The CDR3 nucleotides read TGTGCCAGTAGTATAGAGGGGCCCGATCAGCCCCAGCATTTT. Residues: CASSIEGPDQPQHF.

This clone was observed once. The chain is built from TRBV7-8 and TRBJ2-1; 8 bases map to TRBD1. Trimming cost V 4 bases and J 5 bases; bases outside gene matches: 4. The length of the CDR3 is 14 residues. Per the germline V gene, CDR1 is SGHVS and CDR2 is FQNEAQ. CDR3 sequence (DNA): TGTGCCAGCAGCTCGGGACAGGTTAACAATGAGCAGTTCTTC. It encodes CASSSGQVNNEQFF. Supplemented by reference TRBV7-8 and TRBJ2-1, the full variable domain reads GAGVSQSPRYKVAKRGQDVALRCDPISGHVSLFWYQQALGQGPEFLTYFQNEAQLDKSGLPSDRFFAERPEGSVSTLKIQRTQQEDSAVYLCASSSGQVNNEQFFGPGTRLTVL.

The CDR3 coding sequence is TGTGCCAGCTCCTCCCAGGTGCGAAACACCATATATTTT. It is translated as CASSSQVRNTIYF. The chain combines TRBV2 with TRBJ1-3; no reliable D call. The CDR3 extends over 13 amino acids. Per germline, CDR1 SNHLY and CDR2 FYNNEI. The V and J ends lost 8 bases and 5 bases respectively, with 13 bases between them.

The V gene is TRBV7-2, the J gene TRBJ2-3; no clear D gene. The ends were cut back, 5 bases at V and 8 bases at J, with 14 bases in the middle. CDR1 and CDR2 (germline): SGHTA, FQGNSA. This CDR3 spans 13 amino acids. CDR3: CASSPDWSGTQYF. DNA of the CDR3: TGTGCCAGCAGCCCAGACTGGTCGGGTACGCAGTATTTT.

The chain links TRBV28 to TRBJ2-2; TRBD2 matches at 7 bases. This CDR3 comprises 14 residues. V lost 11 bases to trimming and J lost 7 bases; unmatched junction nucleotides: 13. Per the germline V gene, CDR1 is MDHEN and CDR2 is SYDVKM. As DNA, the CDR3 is TGTGCCGTCCCAGGGACTTCTAGCGGCGGGGAGCTGTTTTTT. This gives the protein CAVPGTSSGGELFF.

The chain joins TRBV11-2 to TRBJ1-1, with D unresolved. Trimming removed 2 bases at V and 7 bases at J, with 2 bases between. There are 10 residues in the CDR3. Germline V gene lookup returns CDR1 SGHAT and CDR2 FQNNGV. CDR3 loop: CASSLREAFF. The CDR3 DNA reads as TGTGCCAGCAGCTTACGTGAAGCTTTCTTT.

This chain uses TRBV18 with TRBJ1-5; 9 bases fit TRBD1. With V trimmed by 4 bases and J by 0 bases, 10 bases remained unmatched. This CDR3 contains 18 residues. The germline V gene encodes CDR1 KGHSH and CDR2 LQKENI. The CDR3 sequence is CASSHAPGQGYSNQPQHF. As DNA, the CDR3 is TGTGCCAGCTCACACGCTCCGGGACAGGGCTATAGCAATCAGCCCCAGCATTTT.

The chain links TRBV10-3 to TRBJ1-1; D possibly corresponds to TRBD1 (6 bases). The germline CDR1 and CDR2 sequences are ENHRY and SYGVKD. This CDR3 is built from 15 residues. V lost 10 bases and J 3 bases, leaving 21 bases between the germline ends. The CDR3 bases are TGTGCCACACAATCTACAGGGCGAGGGTACACTGAAGCTTTCTTT. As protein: CATQSTGRGYTEAFF.

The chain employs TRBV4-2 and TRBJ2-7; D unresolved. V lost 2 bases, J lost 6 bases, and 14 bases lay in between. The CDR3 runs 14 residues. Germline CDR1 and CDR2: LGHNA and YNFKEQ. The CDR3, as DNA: TGTGCCAGCAGCCAAAATCTAGTCCCTGGCGAGCAGTACTTC. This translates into CASSQNLVPGEQYF.

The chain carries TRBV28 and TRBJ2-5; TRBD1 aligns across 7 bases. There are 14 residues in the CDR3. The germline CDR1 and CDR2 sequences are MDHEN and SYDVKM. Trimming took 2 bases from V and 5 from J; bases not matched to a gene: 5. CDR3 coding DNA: TGTGCCAGCAGTTTACTCCACAGGGGCGAGACCCAGTACTTC. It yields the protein CASSLLHRGETQYF.

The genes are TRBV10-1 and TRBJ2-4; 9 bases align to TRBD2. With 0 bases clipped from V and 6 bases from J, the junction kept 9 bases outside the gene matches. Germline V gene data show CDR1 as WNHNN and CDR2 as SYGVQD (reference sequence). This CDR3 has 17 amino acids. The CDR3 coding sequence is TGCGCCAGCAGTGAGTCGATAGCGGGAGAACGTATAAACATTCAGTACTTC. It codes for CASSESIAGERINIQYF.

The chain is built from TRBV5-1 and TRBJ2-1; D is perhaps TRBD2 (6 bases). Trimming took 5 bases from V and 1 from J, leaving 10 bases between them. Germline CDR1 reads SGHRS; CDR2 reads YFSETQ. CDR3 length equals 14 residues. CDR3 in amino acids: CASSSGRSYNEQFF. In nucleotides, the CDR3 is TGCGCCAGCAGTAGCGGAAGGTCCTACAATGAGCAGTTCTTC.

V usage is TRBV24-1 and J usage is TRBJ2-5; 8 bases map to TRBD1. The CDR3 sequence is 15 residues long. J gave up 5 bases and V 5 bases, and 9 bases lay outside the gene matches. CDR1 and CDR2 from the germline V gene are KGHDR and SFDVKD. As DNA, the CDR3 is TGTGCCACCAGTGTCGGCAGGGGGCCGGGCGAGACCCAGTACTTC. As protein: CATSVGRGPGETQYF.

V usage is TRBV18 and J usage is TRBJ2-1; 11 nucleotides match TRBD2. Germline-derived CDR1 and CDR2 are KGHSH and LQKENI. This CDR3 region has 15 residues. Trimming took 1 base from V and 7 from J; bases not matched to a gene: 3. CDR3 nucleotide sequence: TGTGCCAGCTCACCACTAGCGGGAGGGGAGAATGAGCAGTTCTTC. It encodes CASSPLAGGENEQFF.

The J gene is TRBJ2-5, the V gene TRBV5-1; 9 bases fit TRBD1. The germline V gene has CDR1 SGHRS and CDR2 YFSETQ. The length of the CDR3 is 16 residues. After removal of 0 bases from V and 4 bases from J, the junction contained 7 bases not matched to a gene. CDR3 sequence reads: CASSLGPTGGSETQYF. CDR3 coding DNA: TGCGCCAGCAGCTTGGGGCCGACAGGGGGTTCAGAGACCCAGTACTTC.

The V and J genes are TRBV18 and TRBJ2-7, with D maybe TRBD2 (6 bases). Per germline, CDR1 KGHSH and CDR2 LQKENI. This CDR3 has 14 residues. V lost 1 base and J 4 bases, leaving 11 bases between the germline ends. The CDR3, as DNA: TGTGCCAGCTCACCACTCGGGACTGCGTACGAGCAGTACTTC. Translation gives CASSPLGTAYEQYF.

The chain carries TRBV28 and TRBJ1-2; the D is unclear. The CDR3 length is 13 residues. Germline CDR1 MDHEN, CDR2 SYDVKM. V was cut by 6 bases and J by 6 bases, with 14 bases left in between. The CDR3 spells CASRSILVDGYTF. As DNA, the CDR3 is TGTGCCAGCAGGTCCATCCTAGTAGATGGCTACACCTTC.